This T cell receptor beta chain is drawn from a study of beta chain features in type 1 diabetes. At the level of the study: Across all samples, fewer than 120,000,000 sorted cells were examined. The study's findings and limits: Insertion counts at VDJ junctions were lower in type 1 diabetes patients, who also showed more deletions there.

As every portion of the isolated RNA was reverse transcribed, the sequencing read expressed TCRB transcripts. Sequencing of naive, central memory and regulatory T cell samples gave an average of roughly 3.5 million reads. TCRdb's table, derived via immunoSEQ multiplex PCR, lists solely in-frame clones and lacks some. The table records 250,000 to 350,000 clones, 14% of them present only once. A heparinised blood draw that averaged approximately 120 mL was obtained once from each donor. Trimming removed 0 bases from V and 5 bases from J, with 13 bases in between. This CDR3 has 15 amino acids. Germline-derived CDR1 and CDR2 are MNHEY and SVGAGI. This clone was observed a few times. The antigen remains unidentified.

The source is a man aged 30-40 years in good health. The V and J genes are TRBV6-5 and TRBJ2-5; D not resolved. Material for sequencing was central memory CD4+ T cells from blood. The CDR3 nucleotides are TGTGCCAGCAGTTACTCAGGACCCTCGAGGGAGACCCAGTACTTC. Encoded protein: CASSYSGPSRETQYF.